These 8 T cell receptor beta chains share one sample of origin, sequenced in a study of human T cells and chemical hapten exposure. TCRdb reprocessed the RACE reads via MiXCR and lists one record per CDR3 protein. The table lists roughly 64,000 distinct CDR3 sequences, around 10% of them singletons, with almost 4% in the top ten. The time point is: pre-sensitization, week 0. Treatment specified: therapeutic diphenylcyclopropenone sensitization with weekly scalp DPC. Sequences were derived from whole blood, sampled in connection with sensitization to the hapten diphenylcyclopropenone (DPC). These receptors came from a woman aged 40 to 55 with alopecia areata. Some clones in this sample may be carry-over from other donors' samples.

This clonotype appeared a single time. The genes are TRBV7-9 and TRBJ2-2; D is ambiguous. V shed 7 bases and J shed 4 bases, with 16 bases lying between them. Looked up from germline, CDR1 is SEHNR and CDR2 is FQNEAQ (reference sequence). This CDR3 has 15 residues. CDR3 amino acids: CASINSGPSTGELFF. The CDR3 DNA is TGTGCCAGCATCAACTCCGGTCCGAGCACCGGGGAGCTGTTTTTT.

This clonotype was observed a handful of times. The V gene is TRBV11-2, the J gene TRBJ2-1; D is uncertain. V lost 0 bases, J lost 3 bases, and 9 bases lay in between. Germline-derived CDR1 and CDR2 are SGHAT and FQNNGV. The CDR3 loop spans 15 amino acids. CDR3 protein: CASSLDGGVYNEQFF. The CDR3, as DNA: TGTGCCAGCAGCTTAGATGGCGGAGTCTACAATGAGCAGTTCTTC.

This clonotype has ten or more counts. The junction departs from germline at one end; a sequencing error may be responsible. The chain recombines TRBV7-2 with TRBJ1-1; D unclear. CDR1 is SGHTA and CDR2 is FQGNSA in the germline V gene. There are 14 residues in the CDR3. CDR3 nucleotide sequence: TGTGCCAGCAGCACCAGGAACTTGAACACTGAAGTTTTCTTT. Translating gives CASSTRNLNTEVFF.

This clonotype was detected a few times. This rearrangement joins TRBV18 to TRBJ1-4, with no clear D. CDR1 and CDR2 from the germline V gene are KGHSH and LQKENI. CDR3 length: 13 amino acids. V dropped 2 bases and J dropped 2 bases, with 3 bases sitting between them. CDR3 region: CASSPFTNEKLFF. The CDR3 nucleotides read TGTGCCAGCTCACCATTCACTAATGAAAAACTGTTTTTT.

Here the CDR3 reads CSVEERRQSYEQYF. The CDR3 DNA follows: TGCAGCGTTGAAGAACGGCGGCAATCCTACGAGCAGTACTTC. The chain carries TRBV29-1 and TRBJ2-7; D not resolved. Germline V lookup: CDR1 SQVTM, CDR2 ANQGSEA. CDR3 length: 14 residues. V shed 0 bases and J shed 1 base, with 10 bases lying between them.

J is TRBJ1-1 and V is TRBV2; D unresolved. The CDR3 sequence is 13 residues long. The V gene's germline CDR1 is SNHLY and CDR2 FYNNEI. V shed 1 base and J shed 9 bases, with 12 bases lying between them. CDR3 bases: TGTGCCAGCAGTGAAGAACAGTACTTACAAGCTTTCTTT. This translates into CASSEEQYLQAFF.

In this sample, this clonotype turned up many times. This chain joins TRBV5-1 and TRBJ2-5, with D perhaps being TRBD1 or TRBD2 (5 bases each). The CDR3 sequence is 14 residues long. The V and J ends lost 2 bases and 1 base respectively, with 9 bases between them. The germline gives CDR1 SGHRS, CDR2 YFSETQ. The CDR3 DNA reads TGCGCCAGCAGCTTATACGGGGCCCAAGAGACCCAGTACTTC. It yields the protein CASSLYGAQETQYF.

This clonotype was seen repeatedly, ten times or more. The gene calls are TRBV25-1 and TRBJ2-1, with 14 bases fitting TRBD2. Trimming at V came to 3 bases and at J to 0 bases, leaving 13 bases not matched to a gene. The length of the CDR3 is 21 residues. The germline CDR1 and CDR2 sequences are MGHDK and SYGVNS. Here the CDR3 reads CASSDPKPGLAGEFSYNEQFF. In DNA form, the CDR3 reads TGTGCCAGCAGTGACCCCAAACCGGGACTAGCGGGAGAATTCTCCTACAATGAGCAGTTCTTC.